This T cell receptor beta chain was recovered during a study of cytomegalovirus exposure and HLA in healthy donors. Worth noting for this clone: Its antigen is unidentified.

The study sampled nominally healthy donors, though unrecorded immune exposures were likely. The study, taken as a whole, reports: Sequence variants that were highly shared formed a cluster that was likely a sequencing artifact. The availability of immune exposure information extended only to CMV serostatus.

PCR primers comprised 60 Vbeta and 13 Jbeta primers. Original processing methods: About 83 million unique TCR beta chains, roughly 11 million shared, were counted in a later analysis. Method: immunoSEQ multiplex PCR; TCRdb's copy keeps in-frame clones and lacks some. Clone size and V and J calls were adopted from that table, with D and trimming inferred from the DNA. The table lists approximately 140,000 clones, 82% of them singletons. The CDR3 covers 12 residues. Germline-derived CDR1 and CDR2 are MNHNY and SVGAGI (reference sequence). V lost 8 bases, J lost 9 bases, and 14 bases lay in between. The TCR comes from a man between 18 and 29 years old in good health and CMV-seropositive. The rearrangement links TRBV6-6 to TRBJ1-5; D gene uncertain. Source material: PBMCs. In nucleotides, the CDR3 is TGTGCCAGCGATGTCAGCCCGGGGCCCCAGCATTTT. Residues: CASDVSPGPQHF.